This T cell receptor beta chain was sequenced in a study of blood T cell repertoires in COVID-19. Original processing methods: Amplified reference gene primers provided the basis for estimating nucleated cell counts. Data came from immunoSEQ multiplex PCR; TCRdb stores just in-frame clones and leaves some out. The DNA gave D and trimming, while V, J and clone size come from that table. The sample has around 350,000 clones, 70% to 90% seen once. The table lists this clone with a count of one. The trim removed 3 bases at V and 6 bases at J, leaving 10 bases unmatched. Germline V lookup: CDR1 MNHNS, CDR2 SASEGT. The CDR3 length is 15 residues.

The source of this sequence is a human donor in a cohort sampled during active COVID-19. The chain carries TRBV6-1 and TRBJ2-7; 8 bases align to TRBD2. Sequencing was performed on peripheral blood. The CDR3 is CASSDRAGEPSEQYF. Here the CDR3 DNA reads TGTGCCAGCAGTGACAGAGCGGGGGAGCCGTCCGAGCAGTACTTC.